This T cell receptor (beta chain) was found in a study of blood T cell repertoires in COVID-19. Germline V gene lookup returns CDR1 GTSNPN and CDR2 SVGIG (reference sequence). The CDR3 runs 13 residues. V lost 0 bases, J lost 8 bases, and 10 bases lay in between. Sequencing used immunoSEQ multiplex PCR; TCRdb keeps in-frame clones, though not all of them. The sample has about 40,000 clones, 65% to 85% seen once; the top ten hold around a third. This clone was seen just once. The genes are TRBV30 and TRBJ2-2; weak D call: TRBD1 (5 bases). This sequence originates from an elderly woman with acute or convalescent COVID-19. The sequenced sample was peripheral blood. This chain's CDR3 is CAWSVGAKGELFF. The DNA for the CDR3 is TGTGCCTGGAGTGTAGGGGCGAAAGGGGAGCTGTTTTTT.